These 25 T cell receptor beta chains share one sample of origin, sequenced in a study of metastatic and nonmetastatic thyroid tumors. From the PCR reads, TCRdb re-called clones with MiXCR. The sample holds 35,000 to 50,000 clones, about 17% seen once. All patients were treatment-naive before thyroid surgery. The sequenced material came from tumor tissue. The receptors derive from a female donor with papillary thyroid cancer or a benign thyroid nodule (not recorded which). Some clones in this sample may be carry-over from other donors' samples.

At least ten counts were recorded for this clone. V is TRBV6-6 and J is TRBJ1-6; 9 bases map to TRBD1. V gave up 5 bases and J gave up 1 base; unmatched junction bases: 15. The CDR3 runs 20 residues. CDR1 MNHNY and CDR2 SVGAGI come from the germline V gene (reference sequence). This CDR3 is CASSNPEWGTGFSYNSPLHF. Here the CDR3 DNA reads TGTGCCAGCAGTAATCCCGAGTGGGGGACAGGGTTTTCCTATAATTCACCCCTCCACTTT.

This clone was counted at least ten times. The chain links TRBV28 to TRBJ1-2; the D gene is possibly TRBD1 (5 bases). Trimming left V 8 bases short and J 4 bases short, with 14 bases between. The CDR3 runs to 13 residues. The germline gives CDR1 MDHEN, CDR2 SYDVKM. CDR3 nucleotides: TGTGCCAGCCTTGCGCAGGGTACCTATGGCTACACCTTC. It translates to CASLAQGTYGYTF.

The rearrangement joins TRBV6-5 to TRBJ1-2; 7 nucleotides align to TRBD1. The CDR3 runs 14 residues. Trimming cost V 2 bases and J 4 bases; bases outside gene matches: 4. Germline assignment: CDR1 MNHEY and CDR2 SVGAGI. The CDR3 region is CASSYRQGGYGYTF. The CDR3 coding sequence is TGTGCCAGCAGTTACCGACAGGGCGGCTATGGCTACACCTTC.

This clone was counted ten times or more. The chain combines TRBV20-1 with TRBJ2-3; tentatively, D is TRBD2 (6 bases). This CDR3 comprises 15 residues. Germline V gene sequence: CDR1 DFQATT, CDR2 SNEGSKA (reference sequence). Deletions cut 6 bases from V and 3 bases from J, with 19 bases between. CDR3 nucleotides: TGCAGTGCCAGTCCTCGGGAGCTTGGAACAGATACGCAGTATTTT. Encoded protein: CSASPRELGTDTQYF.

This clone was recorded at least ten times. The CDR3 DNA reads as TGCGCCAGCAGCCCAGGCCGACAGGGCGGCACAGATACGCAGTATTTT. The encoded protein is CASSPGRQGGTDTQYF. The chain has TRBV5-1 and TRBJ2-3, with TRBD1 matching over 7 bases. CDR1 is SGHRS and CDR2 is YFSETQ in the germline V gene. J lost 1 base, V lost 4 bases, and 9 bases had no gene match. The CDR3 is 16 amino acids.

This clone was detected ten times or more. In DNA, the CDR3 is TGTGCCAGCTCACGACAGGGGTCCATGAACACTGAAGCTTTCTTT. Translation: CASSRQGSMNTEAFF. The chain links TRBV18 to TRBJ1-1; 8 bases map to TRBD1. This CDR3 contains 15 residues. CDR1 KGHSH and CDR2 LQKENI come from the germline V gene. Germline trimming cut 4 bases from V and 0 bases from J; bases unmatched to any gene: 4.

Note on this clone: Relative to the germline gene, one junction end is altered; a read error may explain this. The rearrangement joins TRBV20-1 to TRBJ2-7, with 10 bases identical to TRBD2. CDR1 DFQATT and CDR2 SNEGSKA come from the germline V gene (reference sequence). CDR3 length: 16 residues. DNA for the CDR3: TGCAGTGCTAGGCTAGCCCGGACTAGCGGCATGGGGGAGCATTACTTT. Encoded protein: CSARLARTSGMGEHYF.

Remarks on this clone: It may be a read error: a sequence one base away is much more abundant. V and J are TRBV20-1 and TRBJ2-3; D ambiguous. Germline CDR1 is DFQATT and CDR2 is SNEGSKA (reference sequence). The CDR3 contains 14 residues. CDR3 in DNA: TGCAGTGCTGGAGACTGGGTGGGCACAGATACGCAGTATTTT. It is translated as CSAGDWVGTDTQYF.

This clone was counted at least ten times. The rearrangement joins TRBV12-3 or TRBV12-4 to TRBJ1-5; no clear D gene. With 7 bases removed from V and 6 bases from J, the gap between germline ends came to 10 bases. This CDR3 has 12 amino acids. CDR3 residues: CASTQGGQPQHF. As DNA, the CDR3 is TGTGCCAGCACTCAAGGCGGTCAGCCCCAGCATTTT.

Many counts were recorded for this clone. The rearrangement uses TRBV6-2 or TRBV6-3 and TRBJ2-3; 8 positions match TRBD2. The CDR3 is made up of 18 amino acids. Trimming cost V 2 bases and J 6 bases; bases outside gene matches: 16. Germline V gives CDR1 MNHEY, CDR2 SVGEGT. In DNA form, the CDR3 reads TGTGCCAGCAGTTACAGGGCTGGTACGGGAGGGCCATCCGATACGCAGTATTTT. It encodes CASSYRAGTGGPSDTQYF.

This clone was seen at least ten times. This sequence joins TRBV5-6 and TRBJ2-6; no definite D call. Per germline, CDR1 SGHDT and CDR2 YYEEEE. V was clipped by 0 bases and J by 0 bases, with 1 base between them. This CDR3 has 14 residues. The CDR3 sequence: CASSLGSGANVLTF. The DNA of the CDR3 is TGTGCCAGCAGCTTGGGCTCTGGGGCCAACGTCCTGACTTTC.

The V gene is TRBV9, the J gene TRBJ2-3, with D tentatively TRBD1 or TRBD2 (5 bases each). The CDR3 has 17 amino acids. CDR1 is SGDLS and CDR2 is YYNGEE in the germline V gene. V lost 0 bases, J lost 2 bases, and 16 bases lay in between. The DNA of the CDR3 is TGTGCCAGCAGCGTAGGGTGGTACGGGACGTACACAGATACGCAGTATTTT. This gives the protein CASSVGWYGTYTDTQYF.

The chain is built from TRBV9 and TRBJ1-6, with 7 bases aligning to TRBD1. The germline CDR1 and CDR2 sequences are SGDLS and YYNGEE. The CDR3 loop spans 17 amino acids. With 3 bases clipped from V and 1 base from J, the junction kept 7 bases outside the gene matches. CDR3 nucleotide sequence: TGTGCCAGCAGCGGGGACAGCGTGATGTCCTATAATTCACCCCTCCACTTT. Its translation: CASSGDSVMSYNSPLHF.

The table lists this clone with many counts. Compared with germline, one end of the junction differs, possibly owing to a read error. The chain uses TRBV19 and TRBJ1-1, with a weak D call TRBD1 (6 bases). The CDR3 length is 13 residues. The V gene's germline CDR1 is LNHDA and CDR2 SQIVND (reference sequence). The CDR3 nucleotides are TGTGCCAGTAGTTGGGGGGCGAACACTGAAGCTTCCTTT. This codes for CASSWGANTEASF.

The table lists this clone with many counts. The chain is built from TRBV20-1 and TRBJ2-3, with D possibly matching TRBD2 (7 bases). The CDR3 has 13 residues. Germline V gives CDR1 DFQATT, CDR2 SNEGSKA (reference sequence). V was clipped by 6 bases and J by 5 bases, with 15 bases between them. The CDR3 spells CSAARGQKDTQYF. The CDR3 DNA sequence: TGCAGTGCGGCGCGGGGGCAGAAAGATACGCAGTATTTT.

This clone appeared many times. J is TRBJ2-1 and V is TRBV7-6, with 9 positions matching TRBD1. Losses at the gene ends were 2 bases for V and 3 bases for J; bases not matched to a gene: 5. This CDR3 comprises 16 residues. The germline gives CDR1 SGHVS, CDR2 FNYEAQ. Here the CDR3 reads CASSLRPGQGYNEQFF. The DNA of the CDR3 is TGTGCCAGCAGCTTAAGGCCGGGACAGGGCTACAATGAGCAGTTCTTC. The full variable domain, with the rest looked up from reference TRBV7-6 and TRBJ2-1, is GAGVSQSPRYKVTKRGQDVALRCDPISGHVSLYWYRQALGQGPEFLTYFNYEAQQDKSGLPNDRFSAERPEGSISTLTIQRTEQRDSAMYRCASSLRPGQGYNEQFFGPGTRLTVL.

At least ten counts were recorded for this clone. J is TRBJ2-1 and V is TRBV20-1; 11 nucleotides align to TRBD2. V lost 0 bases, J lost 3 bases, and 13 bases stayed unmatched. CDR1 and CDR2 from the germline V gene are DFQATT and SNEGSKA (reference sequence). CDR3 length: 19 amino acids. The CDR3 DNA is TGCAGTGCTAGAGATAGCGGGAGGGCCTTCCTACGTAGCTACAATGAGCAGTTCTTC. Its translation is CSARDSGRAFLRSYNEQFF.

This clone is medium-sized (0.01 to 0.1%) in the sample. The genes are TRBV2 and TRBJ2-7; 8 bases are a match to TRBD1. Germline-derived CDR1 and CDR2 are SNHLY and FYNNEI. The CDR3 extends over 14 amino acids. J was trimmed by 2 bases and V by 4 bases; bases with no gene match: 4. CDR3 coding DNA: TGTGCCAGCAGTGGTGGGACAGGAGCCTACGAGCAGTACTTC. Translation: CASSGGTGAYEQYF.

This clone was picked up many times. The chain uses TRBV19 and TRBJ1-1; maybe TRBD1 (5 bases). Trimming took off 5 bases at V and 2 bases at J, with 24 bases between the two ends. The germline V gene encodes CDR1 LNHDA and CDR2 SQIVND (reference sequence). This CDR3 contains 18 residues. CDR3 in amino acids: CASSSKRPGRGFNTEAFF. The CDR3 nucleotides are TGTGCCAGTAGTTCTAAAAGGCCGGGGAGGGGTTTCAACACTGAAGCTTTCTTT.

This clone was picked up a small number of times. This sequence joins TRBV15 and TRBJ1-4, with 8 bases aligning to TRBD1. J was trimmed by 0 bases and V by 0 bases; bases with no gene match: 9. Germline lookup yields CDR1 LNHNV and CDR2 YYDKDF (reference sequence). The CDR3 consists of 19 residues. For the CDR3, the DNA is TGTGCCACCAGCAGAGAAAGGGGGGGACAGGCCCCAACTAATGAAAAACTGTTTTTT. This translates into CATSRERGGQAPTNEKLFF.

This clone was detected many times. The J gene is TRBJ1-1, the V gene TRBV28; 7 bases map to TRBD1. The CDR3 spans 15 residues. V dropped 0 bases and J dropped 5; count of bases not matched to a gene: 6. Per germline, CDR1 MDHEN and CDR2 SYDVKM. The CDR3 region is CASSLWAGGWTEAFF. The CDR3, as DNA: TGTGCCAGCAGTTTATGGGCAGGGGGTTGGACTGAAGCTTTCTTT.

This clone came up many times. In DNA, the CDR3 is TGTGCCAGTAAGGGGGAGTTCTACAATGAGCAGTTCTTC. This codes for CASKGEFYNEQFF. This chain links TRBV19 with TRBJ2-1; D possibly corresponds to TRBD1 (6 bases). The CDR3 runs 13 residues. Trimming took off 7 bases at V and 3 bases at J, with 10 bases between the two ends. Germline CDR1 LNHDA, CDR2 SQIVND (reference sequence). Using reference TRBV19 and TRBJ2-1 for the parts outside the CDR3, the full variable domain is DGGITQSPKYLFRKEGQNVTLSCEQNLNHDAMYWYRQDPGQGLRLIYYSQIVNDFQKGDIAEGYSVSREKKESFPLTVTSAQKNPTAFYLCASKGEFYNEQFFGPGTRLTVL.

The table lists this clone with many counts. The chain carries TRBV10-3 and TRBJ2-5; D could derive from TRBD1 or TRBD2 (7 bases each). Per the germline V gene, CDR1 is ENHRY and CDR2 is SYGVKD. This CDR3 has 15 amino acids. V lost 8 bases, J lost 2 bases, and 18 bases lay in between. CDR3 sequence: CAIGGRGPKQETQYF. The CDR3 DNA reads TGTGCCATCGGGGGGAGGGGGCCTAAACAAGAGACCCAGTACTTC.

This clone occurred many times. V usage is TRBV5-4 and J usage is TRBJ2-7, with D possibly TRBD1 on 5 matching bases. The CDR3 spans 11 residues. Deletions cut 2 bases from V and 7 bases from J, with 7 bases between. Germline CDR1 reads SGHNT; CDR2 reads YYREEE (reference sequence). This CDR3 reads CASSLSGEQYF. The CDR3 nucleotides are TGTGCCAGCAGCTTATCAGGGGAGCAGTACTTC.

This clone showed up many times. This sequence joins TRBV16 and TRBJ2-2; D possibly corresponds to TRBD1 (7 bases). The CDR3 is made up of 16 amino acids. The V end was cut by 1 base, the J end by 4 bases, with 13 bases between. CDR1 KGHSY and CDR2 FQNENV come from the germline V gene. CDR3 sequence reads: CASSQFPGGSTGELFF. CDR3 DNA: TGTGCCAGCAGCCAATTTCCAGGGGGGAGCACCGGGGAGCTGTTTTTT.